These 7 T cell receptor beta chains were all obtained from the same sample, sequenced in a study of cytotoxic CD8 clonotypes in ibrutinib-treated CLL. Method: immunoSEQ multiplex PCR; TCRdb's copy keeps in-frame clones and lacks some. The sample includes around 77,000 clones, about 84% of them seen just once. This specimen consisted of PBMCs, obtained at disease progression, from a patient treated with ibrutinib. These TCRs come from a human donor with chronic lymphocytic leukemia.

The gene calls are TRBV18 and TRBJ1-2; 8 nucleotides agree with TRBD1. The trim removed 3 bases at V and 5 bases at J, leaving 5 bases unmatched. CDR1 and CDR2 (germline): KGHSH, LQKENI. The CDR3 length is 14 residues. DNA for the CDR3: TGTGCCAGCTCACCTTCAGGGGGCGTGTATGGCTACACCTTC. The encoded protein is CASSPSGGVYGYTF.

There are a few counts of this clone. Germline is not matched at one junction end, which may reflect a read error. The CDR3 DNA sequence: TGTGCCAGCTCACCAGGACTAGCGGGAATCGGGGGGGGCTTC. It yields the protein CASSPGLAGIGGGF. This chain joins TRBV18 and TRBJ2-7; 12 bases match TRBD2. The CDR3 is 14 amino acids. Germline CDR1 is KGHSH and CDR2 is LQKENI.

CDR3 nucleotide sequence: TGTGCCAGCAGCTCGGACCGGCAGAACTCTGGGGCCAACGTCCTGACTTTC. Protein sequence: CASSSDRQNSGANVLTF. The chain has TRBV2 and TRBJ2-6, with unresolved D. CDR3 length equals 17 residues. V was cut by 6 bases and J by 0 bases, with 15 bases left in between. Looked up from germline, CDR1 is SNHLY and CDR2 is FYNNEI.

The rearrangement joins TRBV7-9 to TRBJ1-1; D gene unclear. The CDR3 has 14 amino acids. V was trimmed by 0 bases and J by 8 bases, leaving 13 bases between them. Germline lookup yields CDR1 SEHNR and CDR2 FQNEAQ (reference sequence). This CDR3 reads CASSLASILREAFF. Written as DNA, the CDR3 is TGTGCCAGCAGCTTAGCCTCCATTCTACGAGAAGCTTTCTTT.

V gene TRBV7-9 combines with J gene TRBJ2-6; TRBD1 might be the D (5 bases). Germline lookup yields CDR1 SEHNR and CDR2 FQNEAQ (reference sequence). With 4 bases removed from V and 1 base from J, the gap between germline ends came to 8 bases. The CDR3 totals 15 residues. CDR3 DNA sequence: TGTGCCAGCAGCTACCCAGGGTCTGGGGCCAACGTCCTGACTTTC. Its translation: CASSYPGSGANVLTF. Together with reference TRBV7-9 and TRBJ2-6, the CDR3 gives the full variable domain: DTGVSQNPRHKITKRGQNVTFRCDPISEHNRLYWYRQTLGQGPEFLTYFQNEAQLEKSRLLSDRFSAERPKGSFSTLEIQRTEQGDSAMYLCASSYPGSGANVLTFGAGSRLTVL.

CDR3 sequence: CASSPPEGEQYF. DNA of the CDR3: TGTGCCAGCTCCCCTCCCGAGGGCGAGCAGTACTTC. The chain combines TRBV18 with TRBJ2-7, with D perhaps matching TRBD2 (5 bases). V lost 6 bases, J lost 6 bases, and 12 bases lay in between. Per the germline V gene, CDR1 is KGHSH and CDR2 is LQKENI. There are 12 residues in the CDR3. The complete variable domain, with remaining parts taken from reference TRBV18 and TRBJ2-7, reads NAGVMQNPRHLVRRRGQEARLRCSPMKGHSHVYWYRQLPEEGLKFMVYLQKENIIDESGMPKERFSAEFPKEGPSILRIQQVVRGDSAAYFCASSPPEGEQYFGPGTRLTVT.

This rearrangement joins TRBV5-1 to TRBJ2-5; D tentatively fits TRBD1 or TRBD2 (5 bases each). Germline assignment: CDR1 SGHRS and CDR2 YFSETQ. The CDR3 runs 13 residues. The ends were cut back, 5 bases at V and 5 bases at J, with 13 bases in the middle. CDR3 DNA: TGCGCCAGCAGTTCGGGGCGCGGGGAGACCCAGTACTTC. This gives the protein CASSSGRGETQYF.